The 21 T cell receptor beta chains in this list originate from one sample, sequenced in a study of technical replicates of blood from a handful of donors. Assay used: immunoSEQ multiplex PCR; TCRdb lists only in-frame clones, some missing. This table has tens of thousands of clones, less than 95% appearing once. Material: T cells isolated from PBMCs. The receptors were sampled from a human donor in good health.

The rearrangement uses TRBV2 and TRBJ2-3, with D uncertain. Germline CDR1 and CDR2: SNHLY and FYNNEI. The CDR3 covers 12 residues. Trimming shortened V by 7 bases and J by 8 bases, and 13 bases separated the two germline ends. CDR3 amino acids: CASNEGVRTQYF. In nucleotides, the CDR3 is TGTGCCAGCAACGAAGGAGTACGTACGCAGTATTTT.

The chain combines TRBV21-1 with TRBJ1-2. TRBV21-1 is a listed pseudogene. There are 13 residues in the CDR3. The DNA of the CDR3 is TGTGCCAGCATCGTACCGGAGCGCTATGGCTACACCTTC. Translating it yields CASIVPERYGYTF.

CDR3 nucleotides: TGCGCCAGCAGCTTACAGGGGGCTTCCTACGAGCAGTACTTC. This encodes CASSLQGASYEQYF. This chain connects TRBV5-1 to TRBJ2-7; 9 positions agree with TRBD1. V lost 2 bases to trimming and J lost 1 base; unmatched junction nucleotides: 1. This CDR3 is built from 14 residues. Germline V gene sequence: CDR1 SGHRS, CDR2 YFSETQ.

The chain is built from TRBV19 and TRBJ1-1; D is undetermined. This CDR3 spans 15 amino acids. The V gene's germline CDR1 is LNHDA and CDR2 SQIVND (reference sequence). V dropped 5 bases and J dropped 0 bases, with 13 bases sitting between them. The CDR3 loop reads CASSVGPLMNTEAFF. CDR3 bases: TGTGCCAGTAGTGTCGGTCCTCTGATGAACACTGAAGCTTTCTTT.

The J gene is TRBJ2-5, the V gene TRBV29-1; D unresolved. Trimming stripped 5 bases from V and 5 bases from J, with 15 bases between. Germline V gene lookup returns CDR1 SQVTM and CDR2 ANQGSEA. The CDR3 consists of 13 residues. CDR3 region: CSVLPAQWETQYF. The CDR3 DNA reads TGCAGCGTTCTACCCGCACAGTGGGAGACCCAGTACTTC.

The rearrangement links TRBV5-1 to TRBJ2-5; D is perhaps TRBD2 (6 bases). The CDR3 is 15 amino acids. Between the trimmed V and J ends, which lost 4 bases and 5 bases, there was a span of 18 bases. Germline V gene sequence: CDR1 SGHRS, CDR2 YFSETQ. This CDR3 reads CASSASVGRTETQYF. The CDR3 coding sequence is TGCGCCAGCAGCGCTAGCGTTGGCCGGACGGAGACCCAGTACTTC. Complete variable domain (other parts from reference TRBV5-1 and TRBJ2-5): KAGVTQTPRYLIKTRGQQVTLSCSPISGHRSVSWYQQTPGQGLQFLFEYFSETQRNKGNFPGRFSGRQFSNSRSEMNVSTLELGDSALYLCASSASVGRTETQYFGPGTRLLVL.

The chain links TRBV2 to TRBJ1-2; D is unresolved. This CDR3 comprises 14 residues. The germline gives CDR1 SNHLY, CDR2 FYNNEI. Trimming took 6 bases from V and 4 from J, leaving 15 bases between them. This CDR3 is CASREGGLGYGYTF. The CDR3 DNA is TGTGCCAGCAGAGAGGGTGGGTTGGGCTATGGCTACACCTTC.

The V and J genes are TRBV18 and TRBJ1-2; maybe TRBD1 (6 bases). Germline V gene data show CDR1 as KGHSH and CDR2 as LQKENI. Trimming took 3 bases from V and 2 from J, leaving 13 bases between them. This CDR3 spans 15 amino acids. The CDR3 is CASSPTSTGNYGYTF. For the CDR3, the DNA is TGTGCCAGCTCACCTACCTCTACAGGGAACTATGGCTACACCTTC.

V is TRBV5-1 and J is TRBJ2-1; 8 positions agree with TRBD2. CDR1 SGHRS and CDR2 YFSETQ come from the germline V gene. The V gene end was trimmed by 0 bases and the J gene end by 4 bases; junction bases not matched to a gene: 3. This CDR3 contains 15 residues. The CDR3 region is CASSLETGGYNEQFF. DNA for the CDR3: TGCGCCAGCAGCTTGGAGACGGGAGGGTACAATGAGCAGTTCTTC.

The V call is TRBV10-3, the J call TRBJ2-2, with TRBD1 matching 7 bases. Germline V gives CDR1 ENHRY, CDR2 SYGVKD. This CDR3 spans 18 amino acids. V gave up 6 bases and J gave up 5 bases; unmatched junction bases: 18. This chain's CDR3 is CAISESRDSSVSTGELFF. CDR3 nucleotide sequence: TGTGCCATCAGCGAGAGCCGGGACAGCTCAGTCTCTACCGGGGAGCTGTTTTTT.

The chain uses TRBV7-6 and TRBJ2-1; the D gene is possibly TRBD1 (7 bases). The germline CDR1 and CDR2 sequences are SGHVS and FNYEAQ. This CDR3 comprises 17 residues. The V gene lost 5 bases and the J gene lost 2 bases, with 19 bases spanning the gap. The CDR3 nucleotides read TGTGCCAGCAGCCAGGGGGGTGGGGGACGGACCTACAATGAGCAGTTCTTC. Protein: CASSQGGGGRTYNEQFF.

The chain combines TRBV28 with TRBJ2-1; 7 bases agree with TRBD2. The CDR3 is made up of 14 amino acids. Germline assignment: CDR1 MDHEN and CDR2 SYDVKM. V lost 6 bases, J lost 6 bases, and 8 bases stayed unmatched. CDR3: CASRQRTSPNEQFF. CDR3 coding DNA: TGTGCCAGCAGACAACGGACTAGTCCCAATGAGCAGTTCTTC.

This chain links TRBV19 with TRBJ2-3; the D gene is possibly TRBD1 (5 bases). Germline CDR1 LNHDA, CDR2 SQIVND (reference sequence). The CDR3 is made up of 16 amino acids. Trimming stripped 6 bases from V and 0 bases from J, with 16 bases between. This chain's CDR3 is CASRNLKWGSTDTQYF. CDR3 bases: TGTGCCAGTAGAAACCTTAAATGGGGCAGCACAGATACGCAGTATTTT. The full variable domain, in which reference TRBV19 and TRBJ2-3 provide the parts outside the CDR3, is DGGITQSPKYLFRKEGQNVTLSCEQNLNHDAMYWYRQDPGQGLRLIYYSQIVNDFQKGDIAEGYSVSREKKESFPLTVTSAQKNPTAFYLCASRNLKWGSTDTQYFGPGTRLTVL.

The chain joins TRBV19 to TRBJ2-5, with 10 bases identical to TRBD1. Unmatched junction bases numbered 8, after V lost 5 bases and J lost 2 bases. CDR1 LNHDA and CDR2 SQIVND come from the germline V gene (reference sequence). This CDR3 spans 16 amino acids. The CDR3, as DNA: TGTGCCAGTAGTCCGTCGGGACAGGGGCCACAAGAGACCCAGTACTTC. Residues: CASSPSGQGPQETQYF.

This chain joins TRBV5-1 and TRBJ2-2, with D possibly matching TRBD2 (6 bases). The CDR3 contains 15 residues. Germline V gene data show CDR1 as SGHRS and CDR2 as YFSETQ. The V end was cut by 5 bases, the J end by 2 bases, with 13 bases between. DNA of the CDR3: TGCGCCAGCAGGGAGGGGCGGAGAAACACCGGGGAGCTGTTTTTT. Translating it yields CASREGRRNTGELFF.

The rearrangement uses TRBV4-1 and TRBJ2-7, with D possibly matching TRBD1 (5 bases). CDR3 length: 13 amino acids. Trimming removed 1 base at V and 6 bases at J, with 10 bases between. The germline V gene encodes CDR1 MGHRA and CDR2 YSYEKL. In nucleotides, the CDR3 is TGCGCCAGCAGCCAAGTTGGGGCAGGCGAGCAGTACTTC. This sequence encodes CASSQVGAGEQYF.

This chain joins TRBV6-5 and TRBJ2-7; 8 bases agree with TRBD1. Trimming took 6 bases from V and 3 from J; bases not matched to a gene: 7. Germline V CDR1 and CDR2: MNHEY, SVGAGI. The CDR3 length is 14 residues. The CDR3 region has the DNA TGTGCCAGCAGCCGGACAGGGTCTTTCTACGAGCAGTACTTC. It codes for CASSRTGSFYEQYF.

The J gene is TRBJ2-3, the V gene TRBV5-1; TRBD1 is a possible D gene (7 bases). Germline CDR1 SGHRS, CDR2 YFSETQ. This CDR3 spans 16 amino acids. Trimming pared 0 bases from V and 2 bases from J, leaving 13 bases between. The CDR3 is CASSLGQGGLTDTQYF. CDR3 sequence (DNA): TGCGCCAGCAGCTTGGGTCAGGGGGGCCTCACAGATACGCAGTATTTT.

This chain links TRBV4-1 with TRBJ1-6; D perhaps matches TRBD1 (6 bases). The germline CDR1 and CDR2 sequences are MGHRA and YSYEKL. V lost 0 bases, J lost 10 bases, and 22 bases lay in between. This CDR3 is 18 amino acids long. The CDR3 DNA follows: TGCGCCAGCAGCCAAGAGACACGGGTGGGCAGGGGCCCGTCACCCCTCCACTTT. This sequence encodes CASSQETRVGRGPSPLHF.

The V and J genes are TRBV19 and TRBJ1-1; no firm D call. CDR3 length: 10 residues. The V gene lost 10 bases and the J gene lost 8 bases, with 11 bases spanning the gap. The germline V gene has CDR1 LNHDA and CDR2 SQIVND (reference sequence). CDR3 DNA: TGTGCCACCTCCCTGCGAGAAGCTTTCTTT. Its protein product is CATSLREAFF.

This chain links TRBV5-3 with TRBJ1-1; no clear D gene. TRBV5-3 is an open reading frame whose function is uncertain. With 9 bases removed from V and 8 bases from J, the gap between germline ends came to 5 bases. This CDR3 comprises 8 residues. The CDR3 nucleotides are TGTGCCAAATCAGAAGCTTTCTTT. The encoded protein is CAKSEAFF.